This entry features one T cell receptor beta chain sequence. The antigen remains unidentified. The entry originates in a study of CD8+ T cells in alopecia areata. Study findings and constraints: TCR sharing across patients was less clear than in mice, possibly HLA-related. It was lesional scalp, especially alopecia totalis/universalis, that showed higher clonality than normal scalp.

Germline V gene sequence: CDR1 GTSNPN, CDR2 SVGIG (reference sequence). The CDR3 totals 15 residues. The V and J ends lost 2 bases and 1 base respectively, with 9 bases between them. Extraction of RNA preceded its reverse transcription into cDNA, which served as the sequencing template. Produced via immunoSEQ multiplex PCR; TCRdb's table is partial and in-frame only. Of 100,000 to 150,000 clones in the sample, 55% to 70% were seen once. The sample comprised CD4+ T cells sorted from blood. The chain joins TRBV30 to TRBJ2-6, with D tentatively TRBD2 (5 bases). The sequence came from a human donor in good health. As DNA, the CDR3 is TGTGCCTGGAGTCCCCGGGGATCTGGGGCCAACGTCCTGACTTTC. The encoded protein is CAWSPRGSGANVLTF.